The 27 T cell receptor beta chains listed next were all sequenced from one sample in a study of tumor-infiltrating lymphocytes in primary liver carcinoma. Taking about 18-31 mg of unsorted bulk tissue, the authors co-extracted RNA and DNA. With a constant-region primer, TCR beta cDNA was made from approximately 500 ng of total RNA. The TCR beta library was amplified through three nested multiplex PCR rounds in a modified ARM-PCR procedure. TRBV1-TRBV30 forward primers paired with a C-beta reverse primer drove the first two PCR rounds, 10 cycles each. TCRdb reprocessed the multiplex PCR reads via MiXCR and lists one record per CDR3 protein. The data contain about 50,000 distinct CDR3 sequences, about 77% of them singletons. The sample was liver tumor tissue from sampling region 5. As for subset: tumor region T5, tumor centre. Receptor source: a man between 40 and 49 years old with primary liver carcinoma and hepatitis B virus infection.

To note about this clonotype: One end of the junction does not line up with germline, which may come from a read error. The rearrangement uses TRBV5-4 and TRBJ2-3, with D perhaps given as TRBD1 or TRBD2 (6 bases each). This CDR3 has 15 amino acids. Germline V CDR1 and CDR2: SGHNT, YYREEE (reference sequence). The CDR3 here is CARSLGGQNRDTQYF. Here the CDR3 DNA reads TGTGCCCGCAGCTTGGGGGGCCAGAACAGGGATACGCAGTATTTT.

About this clonotype itself: The conserved phenylalanine or tryptophan is not found at the CDR3 terminus, so this likely reflects a read error. J is TRBJ2-5 and V is TRBV6-2 or TRBV6-3, with D unclear. The CDR3 runs 12 residues. Trimming pared 9 bases from V and 1 base from J, leaving 9 bases between. Germline V lookup: CDR1 MNHEY, CDR2 SVGEGT. Written as DNA, the CDR3 is TGTGCCAGTAGTAACAGCCAAGAGACCCAGTACATC. This gives the protein CASSNSQETQYI.

Details on this clonotype: An end of the junction does not agree with germline; a read error may underlie this. The chain has TRBV14 and TRBJ2-7, with 7 bases identical to TRBD1. The CDR3 length is 14 residues. Germline CDR1 reads SGHDN; CDR2 reads FVKESK. In DNA form, the CDR3 reads TGTGACAGCAGCCATAGGGGTACAGGGGCCGATCAGTACTTC. Residues: CDSSHRGTGADQYF.

Worth noting for this clonotype: Germline is not matched at one junction end, which may reflect a read error. The gene calls are TRBV28 and TRBJ2-7, with TRBD1 matching over 7 bases. Germline loops: CDR1 MDHEN, CDR2 SYDVKM. This CDR3 spans 14 amino acids. This CDR3 reads CASSRDRSSFEQYF. CDR3 DNA sequence: TGCGCCAGCAGCCGGGACAGAAGTTCCTTCGAGCAGTACTTC.

As concerns this clonotype: A read error is possible here, since a much larger clone lies one base away. V and J are TRBV7-6 and TRBJ2-3; no clear D. The J call is in doubt because the DNA end fits TRBJ1-5 better. Germline-derived CDR1 and CDR2 are SGHVS and FNYEAQ. The CDR3 is 15 amino acids. The CDR3: CASSLALDAVYTQHF. CDR3 nucleotides: TGTGCCAGCAGCTTAGCGCTGGACGCCGTTTATACGCAGCATTTT.

As regards this clonotype: A read error may produce the germline difference seen at one junction end. The CDR3 sequence is CASSESAEGYDGFTF. The CDR3 region has the DNA TGTGCCAGCAGCGAGAGCGCCGAGGGATACGATGGCTTCACCTTC. V gene TRBV6-1 combines with J gene TRBJ1-2; D is ambiguous. The CDR3 is made up of 15 amino acids. Germline loops: CDR1 MNHNS, CDR2 SASEGT.

The rearrangement uses TRBV11-2 and TRBJ2-7, with D possibly being TRBD2 (6 bases). Trimming took 1 base from V and 7 from J, leaving 17 bases between them. Germline V gene lookup returns CDR1 SGHAT and CDR2 FQNNGV. The CDR3 length is 15 residues. In DNA, the CDR3 is TGTGCCAGCAGCTTAGGGCCTGAAGCGGACTATGAGCAGTACTTC. Translation: CASSLGPEADYEQYF.

This clonotype showed up just once. The V call is TRBV6-2 or TRBV6-3, the J call TRBJ1-2; D gene unclear. The length of the CDR3 is 11 residues. V shed 11 bases and J shed 4 bases, with 11 bases lying between them. Germline CDR1 is MNHEY and CDR2 is SVGEGT. In nucleotides, the CDR3 is TGTGCCGCAGCCCTAGGCTATGGCTACACCTTC. Translated, it gives CAAALGYGYTF.

On this clonotype: A read error may be the cause here, since a much bigger clone is one base away. The chain joins TRBV11-3 to TRBJ2-7; a possible D gene is TRBD2 (6 bases). V was clipped by 7 bases and J by 9 bases, with 16 bases between them. Germline V gene lookup returns CDR1 SGHNT and CDR2 YENEEA. The CDR3 consists of 12 residues. This CDR3 is CASNSQWGGQYF. CDR3 in DNA: TGTGCCAGCAACTCCCAATGGGGAGGGCAGTACTTC. Full variable domain (remainder filled in from reference TRBV11-3 and TRBJ2-7): EAGVVQSPRYKIIEKKQPVAFWCNPISGHNTLYWYLQNLGQGPELLIRYENEEAVDDSQLPKDRFSAERLKGVDSTLKIQPAELGDSAVYLCASNSQWGGQYFGPGTRLTVT.

This clonotype is deemed medium-sized. The genes are TRBV29-1 and TRBJ2-7; tentatively, D is TRBD2 (6 bases). This CDR3 has 12 amino acids. Trimming cost V 3 bases and J 5 bases, with 11 bases left between them. Germline values: CDR1 SQVTM, CDR2 ANQGSEA. The CDR3 coding sequence is TGCAGCGTTGAGGGAGGTGTTAACGAGCAGTACTTC. Amino acids: CSVEGGVNEQYF.

This clonotype has a single count. One junction end disagrees with the germline gene, perhaps due to a read error. The genes are TRBV11-1 and TRBJ2-3; D is perhaps TRBD1 or TRBD2 (5 bases each). Germline V gene data show CDR1 as SGHAT and CDR2 as FQDESV (reference sequence). CDR3 length: 19 residues. CDR3 DNA: TGTGCCAGCAGCTCTGGGGGAAACTCTGTTGGAGTCCGCACCGATACGCAGTATTTT. The encoded protein is CASSSGGNSVGVRTDTQYF.

This clonotype turned up a few times. This may stem from a read error, because a much larger clone lies one nucleotide away. The V gene is TRBV12-3 or TRBV12-4, the J gene TRBJ2-3, with no clear D. CDR3 length: 14 residues. The CDR3 DNA follows: TGTGCCGGCAGTTTATCGGCGCGTAGAGATACGCAGTATTTT. It translates to CAGSLSARRDTQYF.

For this clonotype: A read error may explain this, as a much larger clone is one base away. V and J are TRBV9 and TRBJ2-1; 8 nucleotides align to TRBD2. Germline CDR1 SGDLS, CDR2 YYNGEE. The trim removed 4 bases at V and 7 bases at J, leaving 13 bases unmatched. The CDR3 spans 16 residues. This chain's CDR3 is CASSSRSSGTRNEQFF. CDR3 bases: TGTGCCAGCAGCTCCCGGAGTAGCGGGACAAGAAATGAGCAGTTCTTC.

V is TRBV6-2 or TRBV6-3 and J is TRBJ2-4, with 8 positions matching TRBD2. This CDR3 is 14 amino acids long. Per the germline V gene, CDR1 is MNHEY and CDR2 is SVGEGT. CDR3 amino acids: CLSSRRGGENIQYF. As DNA, the CDR3 is TGTCTCAGCAGTCGCCGGGGGGGCGAAAACATTCAGTACTTC.

J is TRBJ2-7 and V is TRBV11-2, with TRBD1 matching 7 bases. Germline V gene sequence: CDR1 SGHAT, CDR2 FQNNGV. The V and J ends lost 7 bases and 5 bases, in that order; junction bases with no gene match: 14. This CDR3 is 15 amino acids long. CDR3 sequence reads: CASNLQYTGENEQYF. DNA for the CDR3: TGTGCCAGCAACCTACAATATACAGGGGAAAACGAGCAGTACTTC.

There are many counts of this clonotype. The chain recombines TRBV19 with TRBJ1-2, with D possibly TRBD1 on 6 matching bases. Trimming left V 5 bases short and J 6 bases short, with 13 bases between. CDR1 is LNHDA, CDR2 SQIVND, per germline (reference sequence). This CDR3 contains 13 residues. The CDR3 loop reads CASSRWDIDGYTF. As DNA, the CDR3 is TGTGCCAGTAGTCGGTGGGACATCGATGGCTACACCTTC.

This clonotype occurred a few times. The chain uses TRBV4-2 and TRBJ2-1; possible D gene TRBD2, 5 bases. There are 16 residues in the CDR3. Germline CDR1 is LGHNA and CDR2 is YNFKEQ. The ends were cut back, 3 bases at V and 5 bases at J, with 17 bases in the middle. The CDR3 DNA is TGTGCCAGCAGCCATGCTGGGAGACAAGGGAACAATGAGCAGTTCTTC. It yields the protein CASSHAGRQGNNEQFF.

The chain uses TRBV5-1 and TRBJ2-2, with D possibly matching TRBD1 (5 bases). Germline V gene sequence: CDR1 SGHRS, CDR2 YFSETQ. Between the trimmed V and J ends, which lost 8 bases and 0 bases, there was a span of 14 bases. This CDR3 has 15 residues. The CDR3, as DNA: TGCGCCAGTAGTGGCAGGGTCCCGAACACCGGGGAGCTGTTTTTT. This gives the protein CASSGRVPNTGELFF.

With regard to this clonotype: A much larger clone sits a single nucleotide away, making a read error possible. The chain has TRBV19 and TRBJ2-2, with D maybe TRBD2 (7 bases). Germline CDR1 LNHDA, CDR2 SQIVND (reference sequence). Trimming pared 6 bases from V and 16 bases from J, leaving 24 bases between. The CDR3 runs 14 residues. CDR3 DNA: TGTGCCAGTAGGAGGGGGATGTCCACCGGGGGGCCGTTTTTT. Amino acid sequence: CASRRGMSTGGPFF.

This clonotype was found many times. The chain is built from TRBV7-9 and TRBJ2-5, with 7 bases that match TRBD2. Trimming took 5 bases from V and 3 from J; bases not matched to a gene: 9. Germline lookup yields CDR1 SEHNR and CDR2 FQNEAQ (reference sequence). CDR3 length: 15 amino acids. CDR3 bases: TGTGCCAGCAGCGGACCGGGACTATCGAAAGAGACCCAGTACTTC. It encodes CASSGPGLSKETQYF.

Comment on this clonotype: One junction end does not reproduce the germline sequence, and a read error may be involved. J is TRBJ1-6 and V is TRBV13; tentative D call: TRBD1 (5 bases). The CDR3 is made up of 16 amino acids. CDR1 PRHDT and CDR2 FYEKMQ come from the germline V gene (reference sequence). The CDR3 nucleotides are TGTGCCAGCAACTCCCCGGAAGGGGATGGGAGTTCACTCCTCCACTTT. It yields the protein CASNSPEGDGSSLLHF.

On this clonotype: This sequence may be a read error, since a much larger clone differs from it by one base. The genes are TRBV28 and TRBJ2-1, with D possibly matching TRBD2 (6 bases). This CDR3 region has 14 residues. From germline, CDR1 is MDHEN and CDR2 SYDVKM. This chain's CDR3 is CVTSRDLAYNEQFF. The CDR3 region has the DNA TGTGTCACCAGTCGGGACTTGGCCTACAATGAGCAGTTCTTC.

Notes on this clonotype: This may come from a read error, since a much larger clone is one base off. The chain recombines TRBV5-1 with TRBJ2-2; no firm D call. The length of the CDR3 is 15 residues. Germline V gene sequence: CDR1 SGHRS, CDR2 YFSETQ. The CDR3, as DNA: TGCGCCTGCAGCTTGAGTCCCTCGAACACCGGGGAGCTGTTTTTT. Its protein is CACSLSPSNTGELFF.

As to this clonotype: Sequence at one end of the junction differs from germline and may be a read error. The rearrangement uses TRBV4-1 and TRBJ1-1, with D unresolved. Germline lookup yields CDR1 MGHRA and CDR2 YSYEKL. This CDR3 is 15 amino acids long. CDR3 sequence: CASSQDYIVNTEAFF. For the CDR3, the DNA is TGTGCCAGCAGCCAAGATTACATAGTGAACACTGAAGCTTTCTTT.

The chain recombines TRBV5-1 with TRBJ2-2, with 7 bases matching TRBD1. Germline lookup yields CDR1 SGHRS and CDR2 YFSETQ. J lost 0 bases, V lost 3 bases, and 8 bases had no gene match. CDR3 length: 17 residues. The CDR3 region is CASSSASGQTNTGELFF. CDR3 DNA: TGCGCCAGCAGCTCGGCCTCGGGACAGACGAACACCGGGGAGCTGTTTTTT.

Turning to this clonotype: A read error may account for a junction end that differs from germline. The rearrangement links TRBV12-3 or TRBV12-4 to TRBJ1-1; 7 bases agree with TRBD1. The CDR3 is 14 residues long. The CDR3 sequence is CASTLGQDNTEVFF. CDR3 coding DNA: TGTGCCAGCACCCTAGGACAGGATAACACTGAAGTTTTCTTT.

On this clonotype itself: Germline and junction disagree at one end, which may indicate a read error. The V call is TRBV30, the J call TRBJ2-3; TRBD1 might be the D (6 bases). Germline V gene lookup returns CDR1 GTSNPN and CDR2 SVGIG (reference sequence). The CDR3 spans 13 residues. The CDR3 reads CVWSTGYPDTRYF. The CDR3 nucleotides are TGTGTCTGGAGTACAGGGTACCCAGATACGCGGTATTTT.